This entry concerns a single T cell receptor (beta chain). Germline assignment: CDR1 SGHAT and CDR2 FQNNGV. The ends lost 4 bases at V and 6 bases at J; junction bases unmatched: 14. The CDR3 is 18 residues long. This specimen comes from a study of blood T cell repertoires in COVID-19. Study context: Samples representing acute and convalescent COVID-19 were sourced from the United States, Italy and Spain.

Residents of about two dozen US areas, aged roughly 18 to 95 years, made up the participants. Categorization into cohorts depended on clinical history that participants reported. Recovery among Cohort 3 donors was established by two negative PCRs, clearance, or symptom resolution. Produced via immunoSEQ multiplex PCR; TCRdb's table is partial and in-frame only. Counted here are 250,000 to 350,000 clones, over 80% occurring once; the ten biggest clones make up about 8.9%. Sequencing used PBMCs or T cells enriched from blood (not recorded which). The receptor was derived from a young woman who had recovered from COVID-19. The chain links TRBV11-2 to TRBJ2-2; 10 nucleotides agree with TRBD1. This chain's CDR3 is CASSSLPGQGSGSGELFF. The CDR3 DNA reads as TGTGCCAGCAGCTCACTACCGGGACAGGGGTCCGGCTCCGGGGAGCTGTTTTTT.